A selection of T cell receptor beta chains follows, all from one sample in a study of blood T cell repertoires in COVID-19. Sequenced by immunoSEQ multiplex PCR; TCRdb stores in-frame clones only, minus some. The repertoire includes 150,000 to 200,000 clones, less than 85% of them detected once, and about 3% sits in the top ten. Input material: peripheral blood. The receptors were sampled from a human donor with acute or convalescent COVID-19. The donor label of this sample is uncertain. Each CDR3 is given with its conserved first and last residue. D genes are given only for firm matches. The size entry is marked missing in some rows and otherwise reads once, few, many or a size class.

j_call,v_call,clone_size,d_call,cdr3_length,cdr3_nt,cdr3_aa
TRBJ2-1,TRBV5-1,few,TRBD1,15,TGCGCCAGCAGCCTCGGGACAGGGTATATCAATGAGCAGTTCTTC,CASSLGTGYINEQFF
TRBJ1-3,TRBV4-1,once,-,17,TGCGCCAGCAGCCAAGTCGTAACAGGCGTCTCTGGAAACACCATATATTTT,CASSQVVTGVSGNTIYF
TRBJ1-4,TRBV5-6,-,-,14,TGTGCCAGCAGCTTGGGAGCGGGGAATGAAAAACTGTTTTTT,CASSLGAGNEKLFF
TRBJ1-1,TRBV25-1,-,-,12,TGTGCCAGCAGAGGGGAGAACACTGAAGCTTTCTTT,CASRGENTEAFF
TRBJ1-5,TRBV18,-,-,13,TGTGCCAGCTCACCAGGGGGCTATCAGCCCCAGCATTTT,CASSPGGYQPQHF
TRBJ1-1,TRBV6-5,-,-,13,TGTGCCAGCAGTTACAGGGGGTTCACTGAAGCTTTCTTT,CASSYRGFTEAFF
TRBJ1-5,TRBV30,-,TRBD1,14,TGTGCCTGGGACAGGGGATTAAGCAATCAGCCCCAGCATTTT,CAWDRGLSNQPQHF
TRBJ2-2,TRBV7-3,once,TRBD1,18,TGTGCCAGCAGCTTATCAGGGACAGGGGGTGCCGTGGCCGGGGAGCTGTTTTTT,CASSLSGTGGAVAGELFF
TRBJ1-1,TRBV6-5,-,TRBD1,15,TGTGCCAGCAGTCCCCAGGGGGCCATGAACACTGAAGCTTTCTTT,CASSPQGAMNTEAFF
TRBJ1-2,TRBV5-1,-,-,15,TGCGCCAGCAGCTTGGGGCAGGGATCCTTCTATGGCTACACCTTC,CASSLGQGSFYGYTF
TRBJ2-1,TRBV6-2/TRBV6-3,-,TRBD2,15,TGTGCCAGCAGTTACCTGGGGGGGAGTAACAATGAGCAGTTCTTC,CASSYLGGSNNEQFF
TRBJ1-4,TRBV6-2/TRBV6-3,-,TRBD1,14,TGTGCCAGCAGCCTTGGACAGGGGGTGAACAAACTGTTTTTT,CASSLGQGVNKLFF
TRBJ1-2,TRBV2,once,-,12,TGTGCCAGCAGTCGACTTCTCTATGGCTACACCTTC,CASSRLLYGYTF
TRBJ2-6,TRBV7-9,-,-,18,TGTGCCAGCAGCTTAGGCGGGCAGTCGGCTTATGGGGCCAACGTCCTGACTTTC,CASSLGGQSAYGANVLTF
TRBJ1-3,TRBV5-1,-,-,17,TGCGCCAGCAGCTTTAATGGCCCGAGCGGCTCTGGAAACACCATATATTTT,CASSFNGPSGSGNTIYF
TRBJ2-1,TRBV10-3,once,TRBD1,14,TGTGCCATCGCTTTCAGGGGGCTCCGCAATGAGCAGTTCTTC,CAIAFRGLRNEQFF
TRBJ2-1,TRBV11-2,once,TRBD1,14,TGTGCCAGCAGTTCACAGGGGGCTAAAGGTGAGCAGTTCTTC,CASSSQGAKGEQFF
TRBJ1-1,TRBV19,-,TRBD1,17,TGTGCCAGTAGTATAAAATCCAAGGGACAGGCGAACACTGAAGCTTTCTTT,CASSIKSKGQANTEAFF
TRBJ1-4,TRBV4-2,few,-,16,TGTGCCAGCAGCCAAGACTTACAGGGACGGAATGAAAAACTGTTTTTT,CASSQDLQGRNEKLFF
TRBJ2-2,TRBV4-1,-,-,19,TGCGCCAGCAGCCAAGAGTCATTTATGAGGCCCACGAACACCGGGGAGCTGTTTTTT,CASSQESFMRPTNTGELFF
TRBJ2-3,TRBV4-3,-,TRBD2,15,TGCGCCAGCAACCCCCGGGGGGGTAACACAGATACGCAGTATTTT,CASNPRGGNTDTQYF
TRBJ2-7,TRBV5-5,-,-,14,TGTGCCAGCAGCTCCCGGGGGTTTACCTACGAGCAGTACTTC,CASSSRGFTYEQYF
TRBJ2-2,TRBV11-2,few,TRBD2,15,TGTGCCAGCACCAGACTAGCGGCCAACACCGGGGAGCTGTTTTTT,CASTRLAANTGELFF
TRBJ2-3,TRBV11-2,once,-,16,TGTGCCAGCAGCCCCTTGGGGGGTCGATGGACAGATACGCAGTATTTT,CASSPLGGRWTDTQYF
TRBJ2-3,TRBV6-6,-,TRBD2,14,TGTGCCAGCAGACGGGGGGAAAACACAGATACGCAGTATTTT,CASRRGENTDTQYF
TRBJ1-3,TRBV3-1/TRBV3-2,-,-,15,TGTGCCAGCAGCCAAGCGGGGGGGCTAGGAAACACCATATATTTT,CASSQAGGLGNTIYF
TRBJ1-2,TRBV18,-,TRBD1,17,TGTGCCAGCTCACCAGCCTCCGGGACAGGGTTCGGCTATGGCTACACCTTC,CASSPASGTGFGYGYTF
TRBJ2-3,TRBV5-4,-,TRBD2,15,TGTGCCAGCAGCCTAGGGACTAGCGGCACAGATACGCAGTATTTT,CASSLGTSGTDTQYF
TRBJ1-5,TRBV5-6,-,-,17,TGTGCCAGCAGTTTAAACTCCCGGGACACCGACAATCAGCCCCAGCATTTT,CASSLNSRDTDNQPQHF
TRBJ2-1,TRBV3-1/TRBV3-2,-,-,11,TGTGCCAGCAGCCAAGTTGAGCAGCAGTTCTTC,CASSQVEQQFF
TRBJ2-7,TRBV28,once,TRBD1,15,TGTGCCAGCAGTTTGGGAGGACAGGGGGCTAAAGAGCAGTACTTC,CASSLGGQGAKEQYF
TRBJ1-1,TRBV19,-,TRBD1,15,TGTGCCAGTAGTATGTTGGGACAGGGAGGCCCAGAAGCTTTCTTT,CASSMLGQGGPEAFF
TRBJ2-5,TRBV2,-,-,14,TGTGCCAGCAGTGAACGGGGGGCGCAAGAGACCCAGTACTTC,CASSERGAQETQYF
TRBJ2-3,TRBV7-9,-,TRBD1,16,TGTGCCAGCAGCTTGGGCCAGACAGGGCTGCTGGATACGCAGTATTTT,CASSLGQTGLLDTQYF
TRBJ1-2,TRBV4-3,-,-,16,TGCGCCAGCAGCCAAGATGGGGGACTGATCCCGTGGGGCTACACCTTC,CASSQDGGLIPWGYTF
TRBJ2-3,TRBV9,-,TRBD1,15,TGTGCCAGCAGCGTAGGACAGGGTGGCACAGATACGCAGTATTTT,CASSVGQGGTDTQYF
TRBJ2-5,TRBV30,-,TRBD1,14,TGTGCCTGCCGGGACAGGGGGTGGGAAAAGACCCAGTACTTC,CACRDRGWEKTQYF
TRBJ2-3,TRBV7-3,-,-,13,TGTGCCAGCAGCCAAGGGCTAGCGGATACGCAGTATTTT,CASSQGLADTQYF
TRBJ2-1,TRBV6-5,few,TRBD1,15,TGTGCCAGCAGGCGGGACAGGGGTTATTACAATGAGCAGTTCTTC,CASRRDRGYYNEQFF
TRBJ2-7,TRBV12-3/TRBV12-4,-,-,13,TGTGCCAGCAGTTTGCAGGGGAACTACGAGCAGTACTTC,CASSLQGNYEQYF
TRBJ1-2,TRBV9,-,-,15,TGTGCCAGCAGCGCACAGGGCGGACCTAACTATGGCTACACCTTC,CASSAQGGPNYGYTF
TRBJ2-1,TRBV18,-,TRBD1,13,TGTGCCAGCTCACCGGACAGGAACAATGAGCAGTTCTTC,CASSPDRNNEQFF
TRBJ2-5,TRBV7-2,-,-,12,TGTGCCAGCAGCTCGAGGTACGAGACCCAGTACTTC,CASSSRYETQYF
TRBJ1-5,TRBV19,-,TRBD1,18,TGTGCCAGTAGCCAATGGTGGCCTCGGGACAGGAGGGATCAGCCCCAGCATTTT,CASSQWWPRDRRDQPQHF
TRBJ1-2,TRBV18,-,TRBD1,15,TGTGCCAGCTCACCCACCGGACAGGTCGACTATGGCTACACCTTC,CASSPTGQVDYGYTF
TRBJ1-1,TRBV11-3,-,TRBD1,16,TGTGCCAGCAGCCCCTCCAGGGGGCAGAGAGACACTGAAGCTTTCTTT,CASSPSRGQRDTEAFF
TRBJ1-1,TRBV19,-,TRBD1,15,TGTGCCAGTAGTATAGAGTTAGGGGGCCACACTGAAGCTTTCTTT,CASSIELGGHTEAFF
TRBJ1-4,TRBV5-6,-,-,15,TGTGCCAGCAGCCTCGGGACAACAACTAATGAAAAACTGTTTTTT,CASSLGTTTNEKLFF
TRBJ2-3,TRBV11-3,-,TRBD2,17,TGTGCCAGCAGCAGAAGAACCGGGACTAGCTCGTCAGATACGCAGTATTTT,CASSRRTGTSSSDTQYF
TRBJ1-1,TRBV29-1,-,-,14,TGCAGCGTTACGAGATCCAGGGGTGCCACTGAAGCTTTCTTT,CSVTRSRGATEAFF
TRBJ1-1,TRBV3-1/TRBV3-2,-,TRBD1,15,TGTGCCAGCAGCCAGCAGGGGGCTAGGAACACTGAAGCTTTCTTT,CASSQQGARNTEAFF
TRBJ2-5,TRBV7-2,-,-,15,TGTGCCAGCAGCTTAGGGGATAGCGGCCAAGAGACCCAGTACTTC,CASSLGDSGQETQYF
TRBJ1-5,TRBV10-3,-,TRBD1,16,TGTGCCATCAGTGAGTCCGGGACAGCAAGCAATCAGCCCCAGCATTTT,CAISESGTASNQPQHF
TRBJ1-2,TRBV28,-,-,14,TGTGCCAGCAGTATAGCATCCTCAAGCTATGGCTACACCTTC,CASSIASSSYGYTF
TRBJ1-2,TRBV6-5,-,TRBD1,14,TGTGCCAGCAGTTACGGGACAGTCAATTATGGCTACACCTTC,CASSYGTVNYGYTF
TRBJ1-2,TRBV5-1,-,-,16,TGCGCCAGCAGCTTGGGGGGAGGGGACCTAATCTATGGCTACACCTTC,CASSLGGGDLIYGYTF
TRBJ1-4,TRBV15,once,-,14,TGTGCCACCAGCAGAGGCGGGGGGCTTGAAAAACTGTTTTTT,CATSRGGGLEKLFF
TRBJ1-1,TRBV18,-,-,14,TGTGCCAGCTCAGAGAAGGGGGGGACCACTGAAGCTTTCTTT,CASSEKGGTTEAFF
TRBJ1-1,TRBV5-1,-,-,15,TGCGCCAGCAGCTTGAGTCCAGGAGGCTACACTGAAGCTTTCTTT,CASSLSPGGYTEAFF
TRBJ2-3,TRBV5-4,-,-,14,TGTGCCAGCAGCTTGGACAGAAGCACAGATACGCAGTATTTT,CASSLDRSTDTQYF